A selection of T cell receptor beta chains follows, all from one sample in a study of T cells after yellow fever vaccination. MiXCR, applied by TCRdb to the 5' RACE reads, yields one record per CDR3 protein. Among roughly 250,000 distinct CDR3 sequences, roughly 13% were seen once, and the ten largest hold 0.4% to 0.55%. The specimen comprised CD4+ T cells sorted from PBMCs, sampled 45 days after the yellow fever booster vaccination. The source of these receptors is a man aged 30-40 years who received the YFV17D yellow fever vaccine. The CDR3 runs from the conserved cysteine through the conserved F or W. Each record gives: clone size, V gene, D gene, J gene, CDR3 length, CDR3 protein, CDR3 DNA. The D gene is left open where the match is weak. Where a row states a size, it is once, few, many or the class of an expanded clone; other rows omit it.

size: few
V: TRBV7-2
D: .
J: TRBJ2-7
length: 17
CDR3: CASSLVETGASTYEQYF
DNA: TGTGCCAGCAGCTTAGTCGAGACAGGCGCCAGCACCTACGAGCAGTACTTC

size: few
V: TRBV18
D: .
J: TRBJ2-1
length: 16
CDR3: CASSRSDSPFYNEQFF
DNA: TGTGCCAGCTCACGAAGTGACAGCCCTTTCTACAATGAGCAGTTCTTC

size: .
V: TRBV5-1
D: TRBD1
J: TRBJ2-7
length: 16
CDR3: CASSLEPGQVSYEQYF
DNA: TGCGCCAGCAGCTTGGAGCCGGGACAGGTATCCTACGAGCAGTACTTC

size: few
V: TRBV7-2
D: .
J: TRBJ2-3
length: 16
CDR3: CASSLGRVGVADTQYF
DNA: TGTGCCAGCAGCTTAGGGAGGGTGGGAGTGGCAGATACGCAGTATTTT

size: .
V: TRBV5-6
D: .
J: TRBJ1-2
length: 15
CDR3: CASSLDRQGGHGYTF
DNA: TGTGCCAGCAGCTTGGATCGGCAGGGTGGGCATGGCTACACCTTC

size: .
V: TRBV6-2/TRBV6-3
D: TRBD1
J: TRBJ2-7
length: 15
CDR3: CASRYGTGGGYEQYF
DNA: TGTGCCAGCAGGTACGGGACAGGGGGCGGTTACGAGCAGTACTTC

size: few
V: TRBV20-1
D: .
J: TRBJ2-7
length: 13
CDR3: CSASSAPADEQYF
DNA: TGCAGTGCTAGCTCGGCACCGGCCGACGAGCAGTACTTC

size: .
V: TRBV5-6
D: TRBD2
J: TRBJ2-3
length: 16
CDR3: CASSLRTSGNTDTQYF
DNA: TGTGCCAGCAGCTTAAGGACTAGCGGGAACACAGATACGCAGTATTTT

size: .
V: TRBV5-4
D: .
J: TRBJ2-5
length: 15
CDR3: CASSLGLGYLETQYF
DNA: TGTGCCAGCAGCTTAGGCCTCGGATATTTAGAGACCCAGTACTTC

size: .
V: TRBV10-3
D: TRBD1
J: TRBJ2-5
length: 14
CDR3: CAIRSTGGFETQYF
DNA: TGTGCCATCAGGTCAACAGGGGGCTTTGAGACCCAGTACTTC

size: .
V: TRBV5-1
D: .
J: TRBJ1-1
length: 15
CDR3: CASSLVGRGESEAFF
DNA: TGCGCCAGCAGCTTGGTGGGTAGAGGAGAGTCTGAAGCTTTCTTT

size: few
V: TRBV5-1
D: TRBD2
J: TRBJ2-1
length: 15
CDR3: CASSEGLAGGDEQFF
DNA: TGCGCCAGCAGCGAAGGACTAGCGGGAGGGGATGAGCAGTTCTTC

size: many
V: TRBV9
D: .
J: TRBJ2-1
length: 15
CDR3: CASTSGQYPYNEQFF
DNA: TGTGCCAGCACTTCCGGTCAGTATCCCTACAATGAGCAGTTCTTC

size: .
V: TRBV28
D: .
J: TRBJ2-1
length: 15
CDR3: CASSPTRISYNEQFF
DNA: TGTGCCAGCAGTCCAACCCGGATCTCCTACAATGAGCAGTTCTTC

size: .
V: TRBV7-9
D: TRBD2
J: TRBJ2-3
length: 17
CDR3: CASSTWTSGRGADTQYF
DNA: TGTGCCAGCAGCACCTGGACTAGCGGAAGGGGGGCAGATACGCAGTATTTT

size: .
V: TRBV5-1
D: .
J: TRBJ2-1
length: 15
CDR3: CASSLERGLVREQFF
DNA: TGCGCCAGCAGCTTGGAAAGGGGATTGGTTCGTGAGCAGTTCTTC

size: .
V: TRBV7-2
D: TRBD2
J: TRBJ2-7
length: 16
CDR3: CASSPTGLAGFGEQYF
DNA: TGTGCCAGCAGCCCCACCGGACTAGCGGGGTTCGGGGAGCAGTACTTC

size: .
V: TRBV7-2
D: TRBD2
J: TRBJ2-5
length: 16
CDR3: CASSSAGLAGIEAQYF
DNA: TGTGCCAGCAGCTCTGCGGGACTAGCGGGGATTGAGGCCCAGTACTTC

size: .
V: TRBV5-1
D: TRBD1
J: TRBJ2-1
length: 14
CDR3: CASSPGTGGNAQFF
DNA: TGCGCCAGCAGCCCGGGGACAGGGGGAAACGCGCAGTTCTTC

size: few
V: TRBV7-2
D: .
J: TRBJ2-5
length: 12
CDR3: CASSLQIGTQYF
DNA: TGTGCCAGCAGCCTACAGATAGGGACCCAGTACTTC

size: .
V: TRBV12-3/TRBV12-4
D: .
J: TRBJ2-7
length: 12
CDR3: CASQGLSYEQYF
DNA: TGTGCCAGCCAGGGGTTATCCTACGAGCAGTACTTC